Ten or more counts support the clone carrying this T cell receptor (beta chain). Its antigen remains unknown. This specimen belongs to a study of human T cells and chemical hapten exposure. Overall study: On the upper back, patch tests were applied with 0.01% DPC and read at 6 days. Study-wide findings and caveats: Sensitizing to DPC left TCRs with a frequency above 1 in 1000 unaltered.

Time point defined: patch test 3, about 24 weeks after DPC sensitization. Treatment defined: therapeutic diphenylcyclopropenone sensitization with weekly scalp DPC. One entry per CDR3 protein, called by TCRdb with MiXCR from the RACE reads. The table lists some 84,000 distinct CDR3 sequences, 10% to 13% of them singletons. Trimming left V 5 bases short and J 0 bases short, with 8 bases between. This CDR3 contains 14 residues. The origin of this receptor is a woman aged 45-59 years with alopecia areata. Some clones in this sample may be carry-over from other donors' samples. J is TRBJ1-5 and V is TRBV12-3 or TRBV12-4; maybe TRBD1 (5 bases). The sequenced sample was whole blood, obtained in connection with sensitization to the hapten diphenylcyclopropenone (DPC). This CDR3 is CASSPRDSNQPQHF. CDR3 sequence (DNA): TGTGCCAGCAGTCCCAGGGATAGCAATCAGCCCCAGCATTTT.